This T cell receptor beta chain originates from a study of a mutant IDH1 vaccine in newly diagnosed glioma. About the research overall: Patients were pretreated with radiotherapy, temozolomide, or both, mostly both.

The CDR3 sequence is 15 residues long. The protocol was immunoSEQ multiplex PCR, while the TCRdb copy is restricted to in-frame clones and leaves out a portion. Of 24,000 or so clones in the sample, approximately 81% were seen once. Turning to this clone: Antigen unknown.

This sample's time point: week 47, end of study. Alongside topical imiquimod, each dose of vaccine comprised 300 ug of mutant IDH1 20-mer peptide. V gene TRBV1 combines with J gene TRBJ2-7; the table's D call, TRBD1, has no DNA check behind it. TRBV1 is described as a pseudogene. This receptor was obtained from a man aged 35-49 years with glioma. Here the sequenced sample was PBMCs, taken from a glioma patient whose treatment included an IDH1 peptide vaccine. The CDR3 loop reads CTSSNLKGTGFEQYF. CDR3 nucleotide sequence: TGCACCAGCAGTAACCTAAAAGGGACAGGGTTTGAGCAGTACTTC.